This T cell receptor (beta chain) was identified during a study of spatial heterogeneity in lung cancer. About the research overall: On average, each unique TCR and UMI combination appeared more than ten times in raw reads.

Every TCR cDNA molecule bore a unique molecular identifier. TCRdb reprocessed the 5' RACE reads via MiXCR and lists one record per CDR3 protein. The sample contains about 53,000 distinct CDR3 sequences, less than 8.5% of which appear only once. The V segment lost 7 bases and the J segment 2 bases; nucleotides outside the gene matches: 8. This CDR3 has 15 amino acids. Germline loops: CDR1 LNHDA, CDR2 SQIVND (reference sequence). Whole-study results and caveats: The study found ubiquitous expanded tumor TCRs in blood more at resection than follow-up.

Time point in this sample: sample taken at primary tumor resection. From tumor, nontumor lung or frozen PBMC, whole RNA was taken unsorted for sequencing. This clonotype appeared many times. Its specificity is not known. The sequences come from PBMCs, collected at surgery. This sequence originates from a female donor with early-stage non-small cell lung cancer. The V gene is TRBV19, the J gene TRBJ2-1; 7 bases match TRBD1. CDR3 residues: CASKGAKGAYNEQFF. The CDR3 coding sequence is TGTGCCAGTAAGGGGGCAAAGGGGGCCTACAATGAGCAGTTCTTC.